This T cell receptor beta chain was sequenced during a study of OX40 agonist ivuxolimab in advanced cancers. Study summary: At doses from 0.01 to 10 mg/kg, patients were given intravenous ivuxolimab every 2 weeks. Dose-escalation patients had hepatocellular carcinoma, melanoma, renal cell or head and neck cancer.

A word on this clone: Its cognate antigen is unknown.

CDR3 length: 15 amino acids. V lost 5 bases, J lost 5 bases, and 5 bases stayed unmatched. Looked up from germline, CDR1 is SGHNT and CDR2 is YENEEA. Findings and caveats of the study: The study found among the lowest clonal expansion in partial responders at 0.1-3.0 mg/kg.

Autoimmune disease history or systemic immunosuppression meant exclusion. Repertoires were generated with immunoSEQ multiplex PCR, while TCRdb's copy carries only in-frame clones and drops some. The table records about 88,000 clones, around 83% of them present only once. The chain links TRBV11-3 to TRBJ2-1; 11 nucleotides line up with TRBD1. The sequence came from an adult with an advanced solid tumor such as melanoma, head and neck, liver or kidney cancer. Source: CD4+ or CD8+ T cells sorted from blood, taken in a trial of the OX40 agonist ivuxolimab. The CDR3 DNA follows: TGTGCCAGCAGCCCAGGACAGGGGGCCAACAATGAGCAGTTCTTC. It specifies CASSPGQGANNEQFF. The full variable domain, its missing parts supplied by reference TRBV11-3 and TRBJ2-1, is EAGVVQSPRYKIIEKKQPVAFWCNPISGHNTLYWYLQNLGQGPELLIRYENEEAVDDSQLPKDRFSAERLKGVDSTLKIQPAELGDSAVYLCASSPGQGANNEQFFGPGTRLTVL.